A single sample gave rise to the 5 T cell receptor beta chains below, sequenced in a study of T cell changes during pregnancy in multiple sclerosis. Sequencing was performed with immunoSEQ multiplex PCR; in TCRdb, only in-frame clones are kept and a portion is missing. Counted here are about 48,000 clones, around 90% occurring once; the ten biggest clones make up roughly 1.2%. The specimen was CD4+ T cells from peripheral blood mononuclear cells, collected in the second trimester of pregnancy. These TCRs come from a female donor with multiple sclerosis, enrolled in a pregnancy study.

This rearrangement joins TRBV2 to TRBJ2-3; 9 bases match TRBD2. The J segment lost 2 bases and the V segment lost 4 bases, leaving 7 bases of the junction unmatched. Per the germline V gene, CDR1 is SNHLY and CDR2 is FYNNEI. This CDR3 region has 16 residues. Here the CDR3 reads CASSVGSGSFTDTQYF. The CDR3, as DNA: TGTGCCAGCAGTGTCGGTAGCGGGAGTTTCACAGATACGCAGTATTTT.

The J gene is TRBJ2-5, the V gene TRBV28; 10 nucleotides line up with TRBD1. CDR3 size: 14 residues. The germline V gene encodes CDR1 MDHEN and CDR2 SYDVKM. The ends lost 5 bases at V and 5 bases at J; junction bases unmatched: 5. Here the CDR3 DNA reads TGTGCCAGCAGTCCGACAGGGGGCCTTGAGACCCAGTACTTC. Translation: CASSPTGGLETQYF. The full variable domain, completed using reference TRBV28 and TRBJ2-5, is DVKVTQSSRYLVKRTGEKVFLECVQDMDHENMFWYRQDPGLGLRLIYFSYDVKMKEKGDIPEGYSVSREKKERFSLILESASTNQTSMYLCASSPTGGLETQYFGPGTRLLVL.

The chain joins TRBV7-9 to TRBJ1-1; D call uncertain. The CDR3 covers 14 residues. The germline CDR1 and CDR2 sequences are SEHNR and FQNEAQ (reference sequence). The V and J ends lost 0 bases and 1 base respectively, with 6 bases between them. CDR3 loop: CASSLARGNTEAFF. CDR3 nucleotide sequence: TGTGCCAGCAGCTTAGCGCGCGGGAACACTGAAGCTTTCTTT.

The chain employs TRBV6-5 and TRBJ2-7; the match to TRBD2 covers 10 bases. CDR1 and CDR2 from the germline V gene are MNHEY and SVGAGI. J lost 4 bases, V lost 2 bases, and 5 bases had no gene match. The CDR3 is made up of 15 amino acids. The CDR3 sequence is CASSYGLAGDYEQYF. The CDR3 nucleotides read TGTGCCAGCAGTTACGGGCTAGCGGGGGATTACGAGCAGTACTTC.

V usage is TRBV4-1 and J usage is TRBJ2-1; TRBD2 matches at 12 bases. Looked up from germline, CDR1 is MGHRA and CDR2 is YSYEKL. With V trimmed by 3 bases and J by 8 bases, 8 bases remained unmatched. The CDR3 sequence is 16 residues long. The CDR3 loop is CASSQISSGRAYEQFF. As DNA, the CDR3 is TGCGCCAGCAGCCAGATCTCTAGCGGGAGGGCGTATGAGCAGTTCTTC.